The next 29 T cell receptor beta chains were all read from a single sample in a study of identical twins. MiXCR was run by TCRdb on the 5' RACE reads, yielding one entry per CDR3 protein. The sample has 700,000 to 950,000 distinct CDR3 sequences, 9% to 15% seen once; the top ten hold around 1.6%. The same sample was also studied in work on yellow fever vaccine responses in identical twins.

The sample taken for sequencing was PBMCs. These TCRs come from a young woman in good health.

This clonotype was picked up a small number of times. J is TRBJ2-3 and V is TRBV6-1; TRBD2 is a possible D gene (5 bases). V lost 4 bases and J 1 base, leaving 15 bases between the germline ends. Looked up from germline, CDR1 is MNHNS and CDR2 is SASEGT. This CDR3 is built from 16 residues. This CDR3 reads CASSAVYRRGTDTQYF. The CDR3 nucleotides read TGTGCCAGCAGTGCCGTATACCGGCGGGGCACAGATACGCAGTATTTT.

This clonotype was detected a few times. The J gene is TRBJ2-7, the V gene TRBV5-1, with D possibly being TRBD2 (6 bases). Trimming took off 2 bases at V and 5 bases at J, with 11 bases between the two ends. Germline loops: CDR1 SGHRS, CDR2 YFSETQ. The CDR3 spans 13 residues. CDR3 DNA: TGCGCCAGCAGCTTCGGGGGAAGTGACGAGCAGTACGTC. Translation gives CASSFGGSDEQYV.

The chain links TRBV6-1 to TRBJ2-3; a weak D match, TRBD2 (6 bases). Per germline, CDR1 MNHNS and CDR2 SASEGT. Trimming shortened V by 6 bases and J by 6 bases, and 19 bases separated the two germline ends. The length of the CDR3 is 15 residues. The CDR3 here is CASRPAGRGADTQYF. CDR3 coding DNA: TGTGCCAGCAGGCCGGCGGGGAGAGGGGCGGATACGCAGTATTTT.

The J gene is TRBJ2-7, the V gene TRBV10-3; 10 bases match TRBD1. This CDR3 comprises 13 residues. Losses at the gene ends were 11 bases for V and 0 bases for J; bases not matched to a gene: 4. The germline CDR1 and CDR2 sequences are ENHRY and SYGVKD. In DNA form, the CDR3 reads TGTGCCGCCCGGACAGGGGGCTCCTACGAGCAGTACTTC. Translation gives CAARTGGSYEQYF.

Only a few counts were recorded for this clonotype. V is TRBV9 and J is TRBJ2-5; tentatively, D is TRBD1 (6 bases). This CDR3 is 15 amino acids long. Deletions cut 1 base from V and 4 bases from J, with 14 bases between. Germline V gene lookup returns CDR1 SGDLS and CDR2 YYNGEE. For the CDR3, the DNA is TGTGCCAGCAGCGTACCAGGGGCCCAGGGAGAGACCCAGTACTTC. The encoded protein is CASSVPGAQGETQYF.

This clonotype has more than one count but fewer than ten. The V gene is TRBV27, the J gene TRBJ2-1; TRBD2 matches at 9 bases. From germline, CDR1 is MNHEY and CDR2 SMNVEV (reference sequence). CDR3 size: 15 residues. The V segment lost 5 bases and the J segment 4 bases; nucleotides outside the gene matches: 6. The CDR3 DNA is TGTGCCAGCAGTAATAGCGGGAGCCCATACAATGAGCAGTTCTTC. This translates into CASSNSGSPYNEQFF.

A few counts support this clonotype. The chain carries TRBV5-8 and TRBJ1-1; the D is unclear. V was trimmed by 4 bases and J by 6 bases, leaving 16 bases between them. The CDR3 is made up of 14 amino acids. CDR1 is SGHTS, CDR2 YDEGEE, per germline. The CDR3 reads CASSPYFPGAEAFF. The CDR3 nucleotides are TGTGCCAGCAGCCCTTACTTTCCCGGCGCTGAAGCTTTCTTT. Complete variable domain (other parts from reference TRBV5-8 and TRBJ1-1): EAGVTQSPTHLIKTRGQQATLRCSPISGHTSVYWYQQALGLGLQFLLWYDEGEERNRGNFPPRFSGRQFPNYSSELNVNALELEDSALYLCASSPYFPGAEAFFGQGTRLTVV.

This clonotype has a single count. This CDR3 is CASSSRSGGSGQGNEQFF. CDR3 coding DNA: TGCGCCAGCAGCTCACGATCCGGAGGATCAGGGCAAGGTAATGAGCAGTTCTTC. The V gene is TRBV4-1, the J gene TRBJ2-1; D assignment may be TRBD1 or TRBD2 (5 bases each). Germline values: CDR1 MGHRA, CDR2 YSYEKL. Trimming left V 5 bases short and J 7 bases short, with 27 bases between. The CDR3 consists of 18 residues.

This clonotype has only a few counts. The V and J genes are TRBV5-1 and TRBJ2-5, with D tentatively TRBD1 or TRBD2 (5 bases each). This CDR3 is built from 14 residues. V was shortened by 3 bases and J by 7 bases, with 16 bases between the two germline ends. The germline CDR1 and CDR2 sequences are SGHRS and YFSETQ. CDR3 residues: CASSSGPDVGTQYF. The CDR3 nucleotides are TGCGCCAGCAGCTCGGGGCCGGATGTGGGGACCCAGTACTTC.

V and J are TRBV9 and TRBJ2-3, with 7 bases fitting TRBD1. CDR1 is SGDLS and CDR2 is YYNGEE in the germline V gene. CDR3 length: 18 residues. With 2 bases clipped from V and 0 bases from J, the junction kept 12 bases outside the gene matches. CDR3 in DNA: TGTGCCAGCAGCGTGCCGATAAACAGGGGCCCCAGCACAGATACGCAGTATTTT. This codes for CASSVPINRGPSTDTQYF.

The V call is TRBV19, the J call TRBJ1-6, with 7 bases lining up with TRBD1. The CDR3 length is 18 residues. Germline assignment: CDR1 LNHDA and CDR2 SQIVND (reference sequence). With V trimmed by 3 bases and J by 0 bases, 8 bases remained unmatched. The DNA for the CDR3 is TGTGCCAGTAGTATTATCAAGACAGGGAGCTCCTATAATTCACCCCTCCACTTT. This sequence encodes CASSIIKTGSSYNSPLHF.

This clonotype occurred a few times. The chain is built from TRBV12-3 or TRBV12-4 and TRBJ2-6; 9 bases are a match to TRBD1. This CDR3 is 17 amino acids long. Trimming at V came to 5 bases and at J to 0 bases, leaving 5 bases not matched to a gene. The CDR3, as DNA: TGTGCCAGCAGTCGGACAGGGGCGACCTCTGGGGCCAACGTCCTGACTTTC. This encodes CASSRTGATSGANVLTF.

This clonotype was seen repeatedly, ten times or more. The chain is built from TRBV2 and TRBJ2-3; D gene unclear. Deletions cut 4 bases from V and 2 bases from J, with 7 bases between. The CDR3 consists of 13 residues. CDR1 and CDR2 (germline): SNHLY, FYNNEI. The CDR3 DNA sequence: TGTGCCAGCAGTGCAAGCTACACAGATACGCAGTATTTT. This encodes CASSASYTDTQYF.

The chain uses TRBV29-1 and TRBJ1-4, with D possibly being TRBD1 (5 bases). Between the trimmed V and J ends, which lost 3 bases and 4 bases, there was a span of 12 bases. The CDR3 runs 14 residues. Looked up from germline, CDR1 is SQVTM and CDR2 is ANQGSEA. The CDR3 DNA follows: TGCAGCGTTGATGGGGGAGGGAGTAATGAAAAACTGTTTTTT. Encoded protein: CSVDGGGSNEKLFF.

The rearrangement links TRBV9 to TRBJ2-2, with 10 bases lining up with TRBD2. The germline gives CDR1 SGDLS, CDR2 YYNGEE. CDR3 length: 18 residues. The trim removed 4 bases at V and 2 bases at J, leaving 11 bases unmatched. CDR3 region: CASSPSLSGRFNTGELFF. CDR3 nucleotides: TGTGCCAGCAGCCCAAGTCTTAGCGGGAGGTTCAACACCGGGGAGCTGTTTTTT.

This clonotype occurred many times. V gene TRBV12-3 or TRBV12-4 combines with J gene TRBJ1-2; no clear D. The V end was cut by 1 base, the J end by 7 bases, with 4 bases between. The CDR3 is 11 residues long. The CDR3 DNA is TGTGCCAGCAGTTTAGGGGTTGGCTACACCTTC. Protein product: CASSLGVGYTF.

There are many counts of this clonotype. The genes are TRBV5-5 and TRBJ2-1; D tentatively fits TRBD1 or TRBD2 (6 bases each). Germline CDR1 and CDR2: SGHKS and YYEKEE (reference sequence). CDR3 length: 14 amino acids. Trimming removed 4 bases from V and 12 bases from J, with 20 bases in between. In DNA form, the CDR3 reads TGTGCCAGCAGCCCAGGGGAGGTCCGGGTTGGGCAGTTCTTC. Translating it yields CASSPGEVRVGQFF. Complete variable domain (other parts from reference TRBV5-5 and TRBJ2-1): DAGVTQSPTHLIKTRGQQVTLRCSPISGHKSVSWYQQVLGQGPQFIFQYYEKEERGRGNFPDRFSARQFPNYSSELNVNALLLGDSALYLCASSPGEVRVGQFFGPGTRLTVL.

The chain couples TRBV5-1 to TRBJ2-3; 9 nucleotides line up with TRBD2. The J segment lost 4 bases and the V segment lost 0 bases, leaving 0 bases of the junction unmatched. The CDR3 is made up of 14 amino acids. Germline-derived CDR1 and CDR2 are SGHRS and YFSETQ. CDR3 nucleotide sequence: TGCGCCAGCAGCTTGGAGCGGGAGGCAGATACGCAGTATTTT. Encoded protein: CASSLEREADTQYF.

This chain joins TRBV9 and TRBJ2-2; TRBD1 aligns across 9 bases. Germline V gene sequence: CDR1 SGDLS, CDR2 YYNGEE. The J segment lost 6 bases and the V segment lost 3 bases, leaving 6 bases of the junction unmatched. The CDR3 loop spans 15 amino acids. Here the CDR3 reads CASSAGQGVPGELFF. The CDR3 DNA is TGTGCCAGCAGCGCGGGACAGGGAGTACCCGGGGAGCTGTTTTTT.

This clonotype was seen a handful of times. J is TRBJ2-5 and V is TRBV20-1; D is perhaps TRBD2 (7 bases). V shed 2 bases and J shed 1 base, with 20 bases lying between them. The germline CDR1 and CDR2 sequences are DFQATT and SNEGSKA (reference sequence). This CDR3 is built from 17 residues. The CDR3 nucleotides read TGCAGTGCTAGAACGCTATGGGGCGGGGGCTTCCAAGAGACCCAGTACTTC. Translating gives CSARTLWGGGFQETQYF.

The chain employs TRBV19 and TRBJ1-2, with a possible D match to TRBD1 (6 bases). The germline V gene encodes CDR1 LNHDA and CDR2 SQIVND (reference sequence). The CDR3 has 17 residues. Trimming pared 5 bases from V and 5 bases from J, leaving 24 bases between. The CDR3 loop reads CASSPWGPFPLGYGYTF. CDR3 nucleotide sequence: TGTGCCAGTAGTCCCTGGGGGCCCTTTCCTTTGGGATATGGCTACACCTTC.

The chain uses TRBV5-5 and TRBJ2-7; D is undetermined. CDR3 length: 14 amino acids. Trimming pared 0 bases from V and 3 bases from J, leaving 10 bases between. Germline V gene data show CDR1 as SGHKS and CDR2 as YYEKEE (reference sequence). The CDR3 region has the DNA TGTGCCAGCAGCTTGGCCCCCCGCAACTACGAGCAGTACTTC. Its translation is CASSLAPRNYEQYF.

This clonotype was seen a few times. CDR3 bases: TGTGCCAGCAGCCCCGGACAGGGGTTGGGAGAGACCCAGTACTTC. Its protein is CASSPGQGLGETQYF. The chain recombines TRBV11-2 with TRBJ2-5; 9 bases agree with TRBD1. V lost 5 bases and J lost 4; bases outside the gene matches: 8. The CDR3 length is 15 residues. Germline-derived CDR1 and CDR2 are SGHAT and FQNNGV.

V gene TRBV6-5 combines with J gene TRBJ2-3; 11 nucleotides match TRBD2. CDR3 length: 16 residues. J lost 2 bases, V lost 2 bases, and 3 bases had no gene match. Germline V gene sequence: CDR1 MNHEY, CDR2 SVGAGI. The CDR3: CASSYVLAGDTDTQYF. The CDR3 nucleotides read TGTGCCAGCAGTTACGTACTAGCGGGGGACACAGATACGCAGTATTTT.

This clonotype showed up just a few times. The J gene is TRBJ2-1, the V gene TRBV3-1, with 7 bases lining up with TRBD1. The CDR3 loop spans 15 amino acids. Germline V lookup: CDR1 LGHDT, CDR2 YNNKEL (reference sequence). V lost 0 bases and J lost 10; bases outside the gene matches: 9. The CDR3 nucleotides are TGTGCCAGCAGCCAAGACCGGACAGGCCACAGGGAGCAGTTCTTC. Its protein is CASSQDRTGHREQFF.

This clonotype occurred a few times. The chain links TRBV5-1 to TRBJ2-3, with 7 bases matching TRBD2. Trimming at V came to 4 bases and at J to 4 bases, leaving 6 bases not matched to a gene. Looked up from germline, CDR1 is SGHRS and CDR2 is YFSETQ. The CDR3 spans 14 residues. CDR3 DNA: TGCGCCAGCAGCCCCGGGACTACTGCAGATACGCAGTATTTT. Its translation is CASSPGTTADTQYF. Full variable domain (remainder filled in from reference TRBV5-1 and TRBJ2-3): KAGVTQTPRYLIKTRGQQVTLSCSPISGHRSVSWYQQTPGQGLQFLFEYFSETQRNKGNFPGRFSGRQFSNSRSEMNVSTLELGDSALYLCASSPGTTADTQYFGPGTRLTVL.

This chain uses TRBV10-3 with TRBJ2-1, with 7 positions matching TRBD2. The CDR3 covers 16 residues. The germline gives CDR1 ENHRY, CDR2 SYGVKD. V lost 0 bases, J lost 8 bases, and 10 bases stayed unmatched. CDR3 protein: CAISESGTTVGDEQFF. CDR3 sequence (DNA): TGTGCCATCAGTGAGTCCGGGACTACCGTTGGGGATGAGCAGTTCTTC.

The chain uses TRBV5-1 and TRBJ2-4; D is perhaps TRBD1 (6 bases). Germline V gene lookup returns CDR1 SGHRS and CDR2 YFSETQ. Deletions cut 3 bases from V and 6 bases from J, with 10 bases between. The CDR3 has 13 residues. The CDR3 coding sequence is TGCGCCAGCAGCTCCGGACAGCCAAACATTCAGTACTTC. It specifies CASSSGQPNIQYF.

V gene TRBV3-1 combines with J gene TRBJ2-2; D call uncertain. The V end lost 0 bases, the J end lost 7 bases, and 9 bases lay between the germline ends. The CDR3 length is 14 residues. CDR1 and CDR2 from the germline V gene are LGHDT and YNNKEL (reference sequence). The CDR3 DNA is TGTGCCAGCAGCCAAGACCAGTACTACGGGGAGCTGTTTTTT. This codes for CASSQDQYYGELFF.